This TCR beta chain was captured in a study of CD8 T cells in ankylosing spondylitis. The study's findings and limits: A motif in TCR beta, a set of roughly eight highly homologous variants, appeared characteristic of ankylosing spondylitis blood.

In its sample, this clonotype was seen many times. Its antigen remains unidentified. Trimming stripped 2 bases from V and 6 bases from J, with 10 bases between. The length of the CDR3 is 13 residues. CDR1 LNHDA and CDR2 SQIVND come from the germline V gene (reference sequence). Each CDR3 protein gets one entry after TCRdb re-called the 5' RACE reads with MiXCR. The data hold 90,000 to 100,000 distinct CDR3 sequences, with about 8% observed a single time. Sequenced material: blood, either unsorted or a sorted T cell fraction (not recorded which). This sequence joins TRBV19 and TRBJ1-1, with D maybe TRBD1 (6 bases). The source is a male donor with ankylosing spondylitis or in good health (not recorded which). The CDR3 sequence: CASSIMTGAEAFF. CDR3 in DNA: TGTGCCAGTAGTATAATGACAGGCGCTGAAGCTTTCTTT.